This TCR beta chain was identified in a study of CD8 T cells in ankylosing spondylitis. Germline CDR1 reads SEHNR; CDR2 reads FQNEAQ (reference sequence). This CDR3 is 15 amino acids long. V was shortened by 5 bases and J by 5 bases, with 16 bases between the two germline ends. TCRdb called the 5' RACE reads again in MiXCR, with one record for every CDR3 protein. Here the sample spans over 400,000 distinct CDR3 sequences, 25% to 30% being singletons. This clonotype appeared a few times. The target antigen is unknown. Findings and limits, study-wide: Ankylosing spondylitis blood appeared to carry a characteristic TCR beta motif of several highly homologous variants.

What was sequenced was blood, either unsorted or a sorted T cell fraction (not recorded which). The J gene is TRBJ2-1, the V gene TRBV7-9; tentatively, D is TRBD2 (7 bases). This TCR was recovered from a male donor with ankylosing spondylitis. CDR3 sequence (DNA): TGTGCCAGCAGCACCCCGCGGGGGCTCAACAATGAGCAGTTCTTC. Protein product: CASSTPRGLNNEQFF.